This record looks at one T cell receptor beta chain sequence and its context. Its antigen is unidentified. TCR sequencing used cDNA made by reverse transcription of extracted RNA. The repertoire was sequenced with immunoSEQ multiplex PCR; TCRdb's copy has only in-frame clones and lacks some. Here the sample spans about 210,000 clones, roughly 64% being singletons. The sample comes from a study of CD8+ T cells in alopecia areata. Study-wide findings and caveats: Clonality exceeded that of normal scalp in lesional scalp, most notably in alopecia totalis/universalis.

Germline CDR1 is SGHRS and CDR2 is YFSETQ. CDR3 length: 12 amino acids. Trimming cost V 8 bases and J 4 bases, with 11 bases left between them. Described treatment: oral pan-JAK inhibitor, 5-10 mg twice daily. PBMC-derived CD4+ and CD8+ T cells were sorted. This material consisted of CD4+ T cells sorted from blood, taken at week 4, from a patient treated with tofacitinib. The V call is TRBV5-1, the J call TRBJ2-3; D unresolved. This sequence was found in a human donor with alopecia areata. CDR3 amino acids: CASFDVPDTQYF. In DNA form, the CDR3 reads TGCGCCAGTTTCGATGTCCCAGATACGCAGTATTTT.